This T cell receptor (beta chain) was found in a study of regulatory T cells in long-lasting Graves disease. Time point meaning: persistent/refractory GD, antithyroid drugs over 5 years with positive TRAb. The authors made the TCR library using RNA they extracted from PBMCs. Germline trimming cut 4 bases from V and 5 bases from J; bases unmatched to any gene: 7. The length of the CDR3 is 15 residues. This clonotype came up many times. The authors built TCR beta libraries using iRepertoire HTBI primers and Arm-PCR of CDR3 regions. TCRdb reprocessed the multiplex PCR reads with MiXCR, giving one entry per CDR3 protein. The sample holds hundreds of thousands of distinct CDR3 sequences, roughly 21% seen once.

This clonotype was obtained from a female donor with Graves disease. V is TRBV12-3 or TRBV12-4 and J is TRBJ2-7, with 11 bases lining up with TRBD2. The sequences come from peripheral blood mononuclear cells (PBMCs), collected when the disease was refractory, from a patient treated with antithyroid drugs. This CDR3 reads CASSSRLAGFDEQYF. In DNA, the CDR3 is TGTGCCAGCAGTTCTCGACTAGCGGGGTTTGACGAGCAGTACTTC.